These 10 T cell receptor beta chains originate from one sample sequenced in a study of blood T cell repertoires in COVID-19 (dated by TCRdb to about 2020). Library preparation used the immunoSEQ multiplex PCR assay. TCRdb limited this immuneACCESS table to in-frame rearrangements with V and J called. A share of clones is missing; checked studies link under half to unresolved V genes, and the rest is unexplained. The sample data list over 300,000 clones, and more than 70% of these were observed just once. Roughly 1.1% of the sample rests with the top ten. Material: peripheral blood. These receptors all stem from a woman between 45 and 65 years old with acute or convalescent COVID-19.

The gene calls are TRBV7-9 and TRBJ1-4; D is perhaps TRBD1 (6 bases). The germline gives CDR1 SEHNR, CDR2 FQNEAQ (reference sequence). The V and J ends lost 5 bases and 4 bases respectively, with 8 bases between them. The CDR3 spans 13 residues. The CDR3 coding sequence is TGTGCCAGCAGCCAGGGGAATAATGAAAAACTGTTTTTT. Its protein is CASSQGNNEKLFF.

The chain joins TRBV10-3 to TRBJ1-5; a possible D gene is TRBD1 (6 bases). CDR1 is ENHRY and CDR2 is SYGVKD in the germline V gene. With 3 bases removed from V and 6 bases from J, the gap between germline ends came to 12 bases. The CDR3 consists of 14 residues. The CDR3 region is CAISDSGVGQPQHF. In nucleotides, the CDR3 is TGTGCCATCAGTGATTCAGGGGTAGGTCAGCCCCAGCATTTT.

This clone turned up a few times. The chain uses TRBV20-1 and TRBJ2-2; TRBD2 matches 7 bases. This CDR3 contains 14 residues. From germline, CDR1 is DFQATT and CDR2 SNEGSKA (reference sequence). The junction had 1 base not matched to a gene; V was cut back by 3 bases and J by 0 bases. CDR3 nucleotides: TGCAGTGCTAGTGGGGGGGCGAACACCGGGGAGCTGTTTTTT. Translated: CSASGGANTGELFF.

The J gene is TRBJ1-2, the V gene TRBV13; 7 bases map to TRBD1. The germline gives CDR1 PRHDT, CDR2 FYEKMQ (reference sequence). The J segment lost 0 bases and the V segment lost 4 bases, leaving 8 bases of the junction unmatched. The CDR3 covers 16 residues. The CDR3 DNA sequence: TGTGCCAGCAGCTCCAGCCGGGACAGCACTAACTATGGCTACACCTTC. Its translation: CASSSSRDSTNYGYTF.

This clone has a handful of counts. This same CDR3 is encoded by further DNA sequences in the sample. This sequence joins TRBV7-9 and TRBJ1-3, with 9 bases that match TRBD1. The germline V gene has CDR1 SEHNR and CDR2 FQNEAQ (reference sequence). After removal of 5 bases from V and 1 base from J, the junction contained 3 bases not matched to a gene. This CDR3 is built from 15 residues. This CDR3 reads CASSKQGASGNTIYF. CDR3 nucleotides: TGTGCCAGCAGCAAACAGGGGGCTTCTGGAAACACCATATATTTT.

The rearrangement links TRBV11-3 to TRBJ2-3; 7 nucleotides agree with TRBD1. This CDR3 has 16 residues. Germline trimming cut 5 bases from V and 2 bases from J; bases unmatched to any gene: 10. Germline CDR1 SGHNT, CDR2 YENEEA. The CDR3 spells CASSARQGSYTDTQYF. CDR3 DNA sequence: TGTGCCAGCAGCGCGAGACAGGGCTCCTACACAGATACGCAGTATTTT. The full variable domain, in which reference TRBV11-3 and TRBJ2-3 provide the parts outside the CDR3, is EAGVVQSPRYKIIEKKQPVAFWCNPISGHNTLYWYLQNLGQGPELLIRYENEEAVDDSQLPKDRFSAERLKGVDSTLKIQPAELGDSAVYLCASSARQGSYTDTQYFGPGTRLTVL.

This rearrangement joins TRBV2 to TRBJ1-1; the D gene is possibly TRBD1 (5 bases). Germline V lookup: CDR1 SNHLY, CDR2 FYNNEI. The CDR3 extends over 14 amino acids. V lost 5 bases and J 2 bases, leaving 12 bases between the germline ends. CDR3 sequence (DNA): TGTGCCAGCAGTACCGACAGCTTTAACACTGAAGCTTTCTTT. Its protein is CASSTDSFNTEAFF.

V usage is TRBV6-5 and J usage is TRBJ2-6, with D unresolved. Trimming removed 8 bases at V and 3 bases at J, with 11 bases between. The CDR3 is 14 amino acids. Per germline, CDR1 MNHEY and CDR2 SVGAGI. CDR3 bases: TGTGCCAGCCCCCGGTCAAGTGGGGCCAACGTCCTGACTTTC. This encodes CASPRSSGANVLTF.

V and J are TRBV30 and TRBJ2-1; 9 bases agree with TRBD2. V lost 2 bases, J lost 10 bases, and 9 bases stayed unmatched. Germline CDR1 and CDR2: GTSNPN and SVGIG (reference sequence). The CDR3 runs to 14 residues. CDR3 sequence: CAWSTSGPPEEQFF. In DNA form, the CDR3 reads TGTGCCTGGAGTACTAGCGGGCCACCCGAGGAGCAGTTCTTC.

The chain employs TRBV7-9 and TRBJ1-2; TRBD1 aligns across 9 bases. V was pared by 4 bases and J by 4 bases, with 13 bases of the junction left unmatched. Germline CDR1 reads SEHNR; CDR2 reads FQNEAQ (reference sequence). The CDR3 is made up of 17 amino acids. The CDR3 nucleotides read TGTGCCAGCAGCTCCCGGGACAGGGAGGAAGCGAGCTATGGCTACACCTTC. It is translated as CASSSRDREEASYGYTF.